This T cell receptor beta chain was captured by sequencing in a study of cytomegalovirus exposure and HLA in healthy donors. As for the study in general: Tens of millions of unique TCRs from HLA-typed donors made up an early data release. Study findings and constraints: More clonal expansion characterized HLA-associated TCR beta chains than equally common others in a later analysis. In a later analysis, parvovirus B19, influenza, CMV and Epstein-Barr virus appeared linked to several top co-occurrence clusters. In a later analysis, CMV-associated beta chains were mostly HLA-associated, it appeared.

The CDR3 is 15 residues long. Germline V gene sequence: CDR1 SEHNR, CDR2 FQNEAQ (reference sequence). V lost 2 bases, J lost 4 bases, and 6 bases stayed unmatched. PCR used 60 Vbeta primers and 13 Jbeta primers. Clones were read by immunoSEQ multiplex PCR, and TCRdb kept only the in-frame ones, dropping some. Of some 150,000 clones in the sample, around 82% were seen once. A note on this clone: The target antigen is unknown.

This clonotype was sampled from a young man in good health and CMV-seropositive. The sample was PBMCs. The chain joins TRBV7-9 to TRBJ2-7, with TRBD2 identical over 9 bases. The CDR3 DNA follows: TGTGCCAGCAGCTTACCGTCAGCGGGAGGATACGAGCAGTACTTC. Its protein product is CASSLPSAGGYEQYF. The variable domain in full, completed from reference TRBV7-9 and TRBJ2-7, reads DTGVSQNPRHKITKRGQNVTFRCDPISEHNRLYWYRQTLGQGPEFLTYFQNEAQLEKSRLLSDRFSAERPKGSFSTLEIQRTEQGDSAMYLCASSLPSAGGYEQYFGPGTRLTVT.